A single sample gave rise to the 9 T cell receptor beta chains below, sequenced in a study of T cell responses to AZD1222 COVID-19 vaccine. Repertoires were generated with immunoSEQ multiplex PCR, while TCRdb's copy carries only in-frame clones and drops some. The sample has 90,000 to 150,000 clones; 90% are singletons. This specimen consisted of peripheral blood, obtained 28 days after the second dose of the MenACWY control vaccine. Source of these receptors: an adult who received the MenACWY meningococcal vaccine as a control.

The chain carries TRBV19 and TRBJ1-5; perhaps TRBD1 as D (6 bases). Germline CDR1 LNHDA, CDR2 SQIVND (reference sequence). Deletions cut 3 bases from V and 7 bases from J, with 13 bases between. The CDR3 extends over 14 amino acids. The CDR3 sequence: CASSIGDTRQPQHF. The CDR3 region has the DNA TGTGCCAGTAGTATCGGGGACACAAGGCAGCCCCAGCATTTT.

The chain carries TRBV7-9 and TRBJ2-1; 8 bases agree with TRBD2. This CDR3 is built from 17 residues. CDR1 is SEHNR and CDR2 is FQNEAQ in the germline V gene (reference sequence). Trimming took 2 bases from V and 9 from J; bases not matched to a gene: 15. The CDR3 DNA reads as TGTGCCAGCAGCTTATCACTTCCGACAGCGGGAGTAACTGAGCAGTTCTTC. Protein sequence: CASSLSLPTAGVTEQFF.

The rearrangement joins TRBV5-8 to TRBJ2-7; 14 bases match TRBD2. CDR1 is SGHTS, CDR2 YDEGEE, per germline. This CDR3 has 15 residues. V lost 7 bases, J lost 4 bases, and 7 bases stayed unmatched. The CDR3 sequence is CASVTGTSGSYEQYF. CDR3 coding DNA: TGTGCCAGCGTCACCGGGACTAGCGGGAGTTACGAGCAGTACTTC.

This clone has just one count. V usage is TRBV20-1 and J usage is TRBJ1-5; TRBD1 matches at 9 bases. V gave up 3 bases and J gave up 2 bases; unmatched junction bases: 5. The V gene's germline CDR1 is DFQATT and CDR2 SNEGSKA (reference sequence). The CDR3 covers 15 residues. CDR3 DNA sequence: TGCAGTGCTAGTGGGGGACAGGGTGGCAATCAGCCCCAGCATTTT. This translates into CSASGGQGGNQPQHF.

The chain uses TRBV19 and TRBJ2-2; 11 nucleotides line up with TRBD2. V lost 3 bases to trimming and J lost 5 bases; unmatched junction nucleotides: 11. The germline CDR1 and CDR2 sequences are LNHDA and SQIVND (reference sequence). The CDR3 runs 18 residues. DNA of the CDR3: TGTGCCAGTAGTATTACGGTAGCGGGGGGGCCGCGGACCGGGGAGCTGTTTTTT. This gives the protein CASSITVAGGPRTGELFF.

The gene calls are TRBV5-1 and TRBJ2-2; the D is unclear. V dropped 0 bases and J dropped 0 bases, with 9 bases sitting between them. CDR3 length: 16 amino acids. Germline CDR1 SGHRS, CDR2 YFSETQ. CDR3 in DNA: TGCGCCAGCAGCTTGGTCGCTCAGACGAACACCGGGGAGCTGTTTTTT. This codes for CASSLVAQTNTGELFF.

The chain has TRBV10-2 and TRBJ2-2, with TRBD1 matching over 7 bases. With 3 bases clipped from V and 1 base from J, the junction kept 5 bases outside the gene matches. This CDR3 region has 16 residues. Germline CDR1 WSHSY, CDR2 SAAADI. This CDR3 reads CASSERDRGNTGELFF. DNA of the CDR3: TGCGCCAGCAGTGAAAGGGACAGAGGGAACACCGGGGAGCTGTTTTTT.

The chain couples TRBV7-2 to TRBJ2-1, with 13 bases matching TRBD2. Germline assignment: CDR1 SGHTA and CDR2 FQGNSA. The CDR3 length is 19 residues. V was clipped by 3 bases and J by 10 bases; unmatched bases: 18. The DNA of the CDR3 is TGTGCCAGCAGCTTTAGCGGCGGACTAGCGGGGGTAAGGGCAGGGGAGCAGTTCTTC. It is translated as CASSFSGGLAGVRAGEQFF.

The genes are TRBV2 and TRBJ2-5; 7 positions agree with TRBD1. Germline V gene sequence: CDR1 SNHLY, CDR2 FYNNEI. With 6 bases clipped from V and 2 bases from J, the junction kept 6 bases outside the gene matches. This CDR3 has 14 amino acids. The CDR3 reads CASRGQYLQETQYF. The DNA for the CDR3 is TGTGCCAGCAGGGGACAGTACTTACAAGAGACCCAGTACTTC.